One TCR beta chain is described in this entry. The sample originates from a study of T cell responses to AZD1222 COVID-19 vaccine. V lost 4 bases, J lost 1 base, and 13 bases lay in between. Germline V lookup: CDR1 SNHLY, CDR2 FYNNEI. This CDR3 is 16 amino acids long. Only in-frame clones appear in the TCRdb table, and some are missing; sequencing was by immunoSEQ multiplex PCR. The data hold about 110,000 clones, with about 87% observed a single time. The sequence was collected from an adult in good health. This chain links TRBV2 with TRBJ2-2; D call uncertain. Sequencing used peripheral blood, obtained on day 0 of AZD1222 vaccination. CDR3 bases: TGTGCCAGCAGTGTTGGTCGTGCTCAGAACACCGGGGAGCTGTTTTTT. It specifies CASSVGRAQNTGELFF.